The 4 T cell receptor beta chains below all came from one sample that was sequenced in a study of cytomegalovirus exposure and HLA in healthy donors (dated by TCRdb to about 2017). Libraries came from the immunoSEQ multiplex PCR assay. The multiplex PCR relied on a mix of 60 forward primers for TCR Vbeta segments and 13 reverse primers for TCR Jbeta segments. In its TCRdb copy, this immuneACCESS table keeps in-frame sequences only and misses some clones. Where compared with another copy, unresolved V genes explain less than half of these, and the others have no known cause. This sample holds approximately 70,000 clones; around three quarters were observed only once. Approximately 6.3% of the sample belongs to the ten largest clones. Material: PBMCs. The source is a man in his fifties or sixties in good health and CMV-seronegative.

The genes are TRBV13 and TRBJ1-1, with D possibly being TRBD1 (5 bases). V lost 0 bases and J 3 bases, leaving 11 bases between the germline ends. This CDR3 has 15 residues. CDR1 PRHDT and CDR2 FYEKMQ come from the germline V gene (reference sequence). The CDR3 region is CASSLGPRGDTEAFF. The CDR3 DNA reads as TGTGCCAGCAGCTTAGGCCCTCGGGGGGACACTGAAGCTTTCTTT. Using reference TRBV13 and TRBJ1-1 for the parts outside the CDR3, the full variable domain is AAGVIQSPRHLIKEKRETATLKCYPIPRHDTVYWYQQGPGQDPQFLISFYEKMQSDKGSIPDRFSAQQFSDYHSELNMSSLELGDSALYFCASSLGPRGDTEAFFGQGTRLTVV.

As regards this clone: An end of the junction does not agree with germline; a read error may underlie this. V usage is TRBV11-2 and J usage is TRBJ1-1; 7 positions agree with TRBD1. CDR1 and CDR2 (germline): SGHAT, FQNNGV. The CDR3 spans 15 residues. The CDR3 DNA reads TGTGCCAGCAGCTTACAAGGGGGCTTGAAGACTGAAGCTTTCTTT. Translating it yields CASSLQGGLKTEAFF.

The count of this clone is one. The chain joins TRBV9 to TRBJ2-5; D possibly corresponds to TRBD2 (5 bases). V dropped 1 base and J dropped 5 bases, with 12 bases sitting between them. The CDR3 contains 14 residues. In germline, CDR1 is SGDLS, CDR2 YYNGEE. The CDR3 here is CASSVSRGRETQYF. Here the CDR3 DNA reads TGTGCCAGCAGCGTAAGTCGGGGTAGGGAGACCCAGTACTTC.

The rearrangement joins TRBV18 to TRBJ1-1; D is undetermined. The CDR3 covers 14 residues. Germline V gene sequence: CDR1 KGHSH, CDR2 LQKENI. V was shortened by 2 bases and J by 0 bases, with 7 bases between the two germline ends. The DNA for the CDR3 is TGTGCCAGCTCACCAACAGTCATGAACACTGAAGCTTTCTTT. This translates into CASSPTVMNTEAFF.